The 29 T cell receptor beta chains below all came from one sample that was sequenced in a study of cytomegalovirus exposure and HLA in healthy donors. This PCR relied on a set of 60 Vbeta primers and 13 Jbeta primers. TCRdb keeps only in-frame clones here, not all; method: immunoSEQ multiplex PCR. The sample records about 120,000 clones, around 78% being singletons. Sequencing used PBMCs. Receptors were obtained from a young woman in good health and CMV-seropositive.

V gene TRBV7-6 combines with J gene TRBJ1-6; 8 nucleotides agree with TRBD1. This CDR3 contains 14 residues. Germline loops: CDR1 SGHVS, CDR2 FNYEAQ. V trimming: 5 bases; J trimming: 6 bases; junction bases outside the gene matches: 3. CDR3 region: CASSTTGGNSPLHF. The CDR3, as DNA: TGTGCCAGCAGCACCACAGGGGGTAATTCACCCCTCCACTTT.

In its sample, this clone was seen once. J is TRBJ1-2 and V is TRBV4-3, with D possibly matching TRBD1 (6 bases). The CDR3 loop spans 14 amino acids. From germline, CDR1 is LGHNA and CDR2 YSLEER. The V gene lost 4 bases and the J gene lost 4 bases, with 13 bases spanning the gap. CDR3 region: CASSRNREIYGYTF. As DNA, the CDR3 is TGCGCCAGCAGCCGCAACAGGGAGATCTATGGCTACACCTTC.

The chain recombines TRBV10-2 with TRBJ2-1, with 9 bases fitting TRBD2. Germline CDR1 reads WSHSY; CDR2 reads SAAADI. The junction had 8 bases not matched to a gene; V was cut back by 7 bases and J by 7 bases. The CDR3 length is 14 residues. The CDR3 reads CASIAGDATNEQFF. The CDR3 coding sequence is TGCGCCAGCATAGCGGGGGACGCTACAAATGAGCAGTTCTTC.

This clone was found a few times. The chain combines TRBV7-8 with TRBJ2-2; tentative D call: TRBD1 (5 bases). Looked up from germline, CDR1 is SGHVS and CDR2 is FQNEAQ. CDR3 size: 16 residues. V dropped 5 bases and J dropped 0 bases, with 13 bases sitting between them. The CDR3 protein is CASSPAGQANTGELFF. The DNA for the CDR3 is TGTGCCAGCAGCCCGGCAGGGCAGGCGAACACCGGGGAGCTGTTTTTT.

This rearrangement joins TRBV9 to TRBJ1-4; D is possibly TRBD1 (6 bases). V dropped 1 base and J dropped 2 bases, with 9 bases sitting between them. CDR3 length equals 15 residues. Germline V lookup: CDR1 SGDLS, CDR2 YYNGEE. The CDR3: CASSVRGSTNEKLFF. DNA for the CDR3: TGTGCCAGCAGCGTAAGGGGGTCTACTAATGAAAAACTGTTTTTT. The full variable domain, completed using reference TRBV9 and TRBJ1-4, is DSGVTQTPKHLITATGQRVTLRCSPRSGDLSVYWYQQSLDQGLQFLIQYYNGEERAKGNILERFSAQQFPDLHSELNLSSLELGDSALYFCASSVRGSTNEKLFFGSGTQLSVL.

This clone was seen a few times. V usage is TRBV7-9 and J usage is TRBJ2-7; 7 positions match TRBD1. With V trimmed by 5 bases and J by 3 bases, 10 bases remained unmatched. Germline loops: CDR1 SEHNR, CDR2 FQNEAQ (reference sequence). CDR3 length equals 15 residues. The DNA for the CDR3 is TGTGCCAGCAGCCGTACCGGGACAGCCTACTACGAGCAGTACTTC. Protein product: CASSRTGTAYYEQYF.

The DNA for the CDR3 is TGCGCCAGCAGCCATGAACTAGCGGGGGGGATAAATGAGCAGTTCTTC. Translated: CASSHELAGGINEQFF. The chain employs TRBV4-3 and TRBJ2-1; 13 bases fit TRBD2. V gave up 3 bases and J gave up 7 bases; unmatched junction bases: 6. Germline CDR1 is LGHNA and CDR2 is YSLEER. The CDR3 totals 16 residues.

This chain uses TRBV6-1 with TRBJ2-5, with 9 bases identical to TRBD2. The DNA end lines up better with TRBJ2-7; the J call may be wrong. CDR3 size: 16 residues. The germline V gene has CDR1 MNHNS and CDR2 SASEGT. CDR3 nucleotide sequence: TGTGCCAGCAGTGCCGGGACTAGCCAAAGTACCTACGAGCAGTACTTC. Protein: CASSAGTSQSTYEQYF.

The chain is built from TRBV28 and TRBJ2-3, with D hard to call. V lost 3 bases and J 1 base, leaving 17 bases between the germline ends. The CDR3 is 17 residues long. The germline CDR1 and CDR2 sequences are MDHEN and SYDVKM. The CDR3, as DNA: TGTGCCAGCAGTTTCCAACCCGGTCGTCAACGCACAGATACGCAGTATTTT. This encodes CASSFQPGRQRTDTQYF. Based on the CDR3 plus reference TRBV28 and TRBJ2-3, the full variable domain is DVKVTQSSRYLVKRTGEKVFLECVQDMDHENMFWYRQDPGLGLRLIYFSYDVKMKEKGDIPEGYSVSREKKERFSLILESASTNQTSMYLCASSFQPGRQRTDTQYFGPGTRLTVL.

The J gene is TRBJ1-1, the V gene TRBV7-3; TRBD1 matches at 7 bases. The germline gives CDR1 SGHTA, CDR2 FQGTGA. J was trimmed by 1 base and V by 5 bases; bases with no gene match: 10. The CDR3 has 16 amino acids. This CDR3 reads CASSPKPDRSNTEAFF. DNA of the CDR3: TGTGCCAGCAGCCCGAAACCGGACAGGTCGAACACTGAAGCTTTCTTT.

The CDR3 spells CASSGPLPGRFLGYEQYF. The CDR3 nucleotides read TGCGCCAGCAGCGGGCCCCTACCTGGGCGTTTTCTTGGGTACGAGCAGTACTTC. The chain has TRBV5-1 and TRBJ2-7, with D unresolved. Germline loops: CDR1 SGHRS, CDR2 YFSETQ. The CDR3 extends over 18 amino acids. Trimming pared 4 bases from V and 4 bases from J, leaving 27 bases between.

For this clone: The junction differs from germline at one of its ends, possibly a read error. J is TRBJ1-6 and V is TRBV7-9; unclear D gene. The CDR3 sequence is 15 residues long. Germline CDR1 SEHNR, CDR2 FQNEAQ (reference sequence). The CDR3 nucleotides are TGTTCCAGCAGCTTAATCGGACTCGCCAATTCACCCCTCCACTTT. Residues: CSSSLIGLANSPLHF. The whole variable domain, remainder taken from reference TRBV7-9 and TRBJ1-6, is DTGVSQNPRHKITKRGQNVTFRCDPISEHNRLYWYRQTLGQGPEFLTYFQNEAQLEKSRLLSDRFSAERPKGSFSTLEIQRTEQGDSAMYLCSSSLIGLANSPLHFGNGTRLTVT.

The chain uses TRBV7-9 and TRBJ1-2, with D perhaps TRBD1 (5 bases). Germline CDR1 SEHNR, CDR2 FQNEAQ (reference sequence). The CDR3 length is 15 residues. Trimming took 5 bases from V and 8 from J, leaving 21 bases between them. The CDR3 region is CASSGPTEILEGYTF. The CDR3 DNA reads TGTGCCAGCAGCGGCCCGACAGAGATTTTAGAAGGCTACACCTTC.

By share, this clone counts as medium-sized. This sequence joins TRBV10-3 and TRBJ1-1; D is uncertain. This CDR3 has 15 amino acids. V lost 0 bases to trimming and J lost 0 bases, with 8 bases between them. Germline CDR1 reads ENHRY; CDR2 reads SYGVKD. CDR3 DNA: TGTGCCATCAGTGAGTCAAGCAGCGTGAACACTGAAGCTTTCTTT. Amino acids: CAISESSSVNTEAFF.

The chain recombines TRBV6-1 with TRBJ2-7; D may be TRBD1 (5 bases). The CDR3 spans 16 residues. In germline, CDR1 is MNHNS, CDR2 SASEGT. V was cut by 3 bases and J by 0 bases, with 15 bases left in between. CDR3 DNA: TGTGCCAGCAGTGAGTCCAGGGCCCAGAGCTCCTACGAGCAGTACTTC. This codes for CASSESRAQSSYEQYF.

V is TRBV6-4 and J is TRBJ2-7, with 8 bases fitting TRBD2. CDR1 and CDR2 from the germline V gene are MRHNA and SNTAGT. CDR3 length: 16 residues. V was clipped by 6 bases and J by 7 bases; unmatched bases: 17. The CDR3 nucleotides are TGTGCCAGCAGCGACAGATCACCGGGACTAGGGGGGGAGCAGTACTTC. Translating gives CASSDRSPGLGGEQYF.

The sample holds a few counts of this clone. This CDR3 is CATARGGRGYTF. CDR3 bases: TGTGCCACCGCCCGGGGGGGTCGTGGCTACACCTTC. The rearrangement joins TRBV28 to TRBJ1-2; a weak D match, TRBD1 (5 bases). The V gene's germline CDR1 is MDHEN and CDR2 SYDVKM. The CDR3 sequence is 12 residues long. V was clipped by 10 bases and J by 7 bases, with 16 bases between them.

The chain carries TRBV5-4 and TRBJ1-4; TRBD1 matches 8 bases. Trimming at V came to 4 bases and at J to 8 bases, leaving 10 bases not matched to a gene. CDR3 length equals 15 residues. In germline, CDR1 is SGHNT, CDR2 YYREEE (reference sequence). The CDR3 reads CASSRDRFPEEKLFF. The DNA for the CDR3 is TGTGCCAGCAGCAGGGACAGGTTTCCCGAGGAAAAACTGTTTTTT.

The gene calls are TRBV10-3 and TRBJ1-2; TRBD1 might be the D (5 bases). This CDR3 has 15 amino acids. The V end lost 0 bases, the J end lost 3 bases, and 11 bases lay between the germline ends. The germline gives CDR1 ENHRY, CDR2 SYGVKD. The chain's CDR3 is CAISESVEGDYGYTF. In DNA, the CDR3 is TGTGCCATCAGTGAGTCGGTTGAAGGGGACTATGGCTACACCTTC.

This clone was found a few times. This chain joins TRBV6-1 and TRBJ1-5; D not resolved. V was cut by 7 bases and J by 7 bases, with 17 bases left in between. The CDR3 contains 14 residues. The germline V gene has CDR1 MNHNS and CDR2 SASEGT. The CDR3 is CASTPQGGLQPQHF. The CDR3 bases are TGTGCCAGCACCCCCCAAGGCGGCCTACAGCCCCAGCATTTT.

The chain couples TRBV7-3 to TRBJ2-1; no clear D. With 3 bases removed from V and 9 bases from J, the gap between germline ends came to 9 bases. The germline V gene has CDR1 SGHTA and CDR2 FQGTGA. The CDR3 consists of 12 residues. The CDR3 DNA reads TGTGCCAGCAGCTTTGACTCGGGTGAGCAGTTCTTC. Its translation is CASSFDSGEQFF.

V gene TRBV7-3 combines with J gene TRBJ1-1; 7 nucleotides align to TRBD1. CDR1 SGHTA and CDR2 FQGTGA come from the germline V gene. V shed 5 bases, J shed 4 bases, and the junction held 7 bases outside the gene matches. The CDR3 covers 14 residues. The CDR3 DNA sequence: TGTGCCAGCAGCCCCCGACAGGGAGCCACTGAAGCTTTCTTT. It is translated as CASSPRQGATEAFF.

The chain joins TRBV6-1 to TRBJ2-3; D remains unclear. This CDR3 spans 13 amino acids. The V end lost 5 bases, the J end lost 1 base, and 7 bases lay between the germline ends. Germline V gives CDR1 MNHNS, CDR2 SASEGT. This chain's CDR3 is CASSLIRTDTQYF. Here the CDR3 DNA reads TGTGCCAGCAGTCTAATCCGCACAGATACGCAGTATTTT.

The chain is built from TRBV9 and TRBJ1-3; D ambiguous. Germline V gives CDR1 SGDLS, CDR2 YYNGEE. V dropped 0 bases and J dropped 0 bases, with 4 bases sitting between them. There are 14 residues in the CDR3. CDR3 protein: CASSVAISGNTIYF. For the CDR3, the DNA is TGTGCCAGCAGCGTAGCCATCTCTGGAAACACCATATATTTT.

The chain recombines TRBV5-1 with TRBJ1-3; D may be TRBD1 (6 bases). Germline lookup yields CDR1 SGHRS and CDR2 YFSETQ. V lost 0 bases to trimming and J lost 3 bases, with 7 bases between them. This CDR3 is 14 amino acids long. In nucleotides, the CDR3 is TGCGCCAGCAGCTTGGACAGGGATGGAAACACCATATATTTT. Translating it yields CASSLDRDGNTIYF.

This rearrangement joins TRBV9 to TRBJ2-7; 12 bases are a match to TRBD1. V lost 4 bases and J lost 4; bases outside the gene matches: 6. The CDR3 runs 15 residues. Per the germline V gene, CDR1 is SGDLS and CDR2 is YYNGEE. Written as DNA, the CDR3 is TGTGCCAGCAGCCTGGGGACAGGGGGCAGGTACGAGCAGTACTTC. Residues: CASSLGTGGRYEQYF.

The chain has TRBV30 and TRBJ1-4, with TRBD1 matching 9 bases. Germline trimming cut 0 bases from V and 8 bases from J; bases unmatched to any gene: 7. This CDR3 has 15 amino acids. Germline CDR1 reads GTSNPN; CDR2 reads SVGIG (reference sequence). CDR3 protein: CAWSVKGGTGEKLFF. In nucleotides, the CDR3 is TGTGCCTGGAGTGTAAAGGGCGGGACAGGGGAAAAACTGTTTTTT.

This clone has only a few counts. This chain joins TRBV10-1 and TRBJ2-5; TRBD2 matches at 9 bases. The CDR3 sequence is 17 residues long. The trim removed 0 bases at V and 0 bases at J, leaving 5 bases unmatched. CDR1 and CDR2 from the germline V gene are WNHNN and SYGVQD (reference sequence). The CDR3 reads CASSESWLAGDQETQYF. The CDR3 coding sequence is TGCGCCAGCAGTGAGTCGTGGTTAGCGGGGGACCAAGAGACCCAGTACTTC.

The chain recombines TRBV18 with TRBJ1-1, with TRBD1 identical over 8 bases. Per germline, CDR1 KGHSH and CDR2 LQKENI. Trimming took 6 bases from V and 5 from J; bases not matched to a gene: 8. The CDR3 has 14 amino acids. In nucleotides, the CDR3 is TGTGCCAGCTCCCTAGGACAGGGTGGGACTGAAGCTTTCTTT. Translated: CASSLGQGGTEAFF.